This is a list of T cell receptor beta chains from one sample in a study of OX40 agonist ivuxolimab in advanced cancers. Repertoires were generated with immunoSEQ multiplex PCR, while TCRdb's copy carries only in-frame clones and drops some. Among about 80,000 clones listed, roughly 90% were seen once. This material consisted of CD4+ or CD8+ T cells sorted from blood, taken in a trial of the OX40 agonist ivuxolimab. These receptors were taken from an adult with an advanced solid tumor such as melanoma, head and neck, liver or kidney cancer. CDR3s include the opening cysteine and the closing phenylalanine or tryptophan. Each record gives: clone size, J gene, V gene, D gene, CDR3 protein, CDR3 DNA. The D gene is left open where the match is weak. Some rows have no size entry. The others give once, few or many, or a class for an expanded clone.

size: -; J: TRBJ1-2; V: TRBV4-2; D: -; CDR3: CASSQVGTTWGVGYTF; DNA: TGTGCCAGCAGCCAAGTTGGGACAACTTGGGGGGTTGGCTACACCTTC
size: -; J: TRBJ2-7; V: TRBV7-2; D: -; CDR3: CASTLGGGRSYEQYF; DNA: TGTGCCAGCACCCTGGGGGGGGGCCGATCCTACGAGCAGTACTTC
size: -; J: TRBJ1-5; V: TRBV13; D: -; CDR3: CASSLGRDQPQHF; DNA: TGTGCCAGCAGCTTAGGGCGTGATCAGCCCCAGCATTTT
size: -; J: TRBJ2-7; V: TRBV29-1; D: -; CDR3: CSVASPGRYEQYF; DNA: TGCAGCGTTGCCTCGCCCGGGCGCTACGAGCAGTACTTC
size: once; J: TRBJ1-2; V: TRBV27; D: -; CDR3: CASSPSEIKKDGNYGYTF; DNA: TGTGCCAGCAGTCCATCGGAGATTAAAAAGGACGGTAACTATGGCTACACCTTC
size: -; J: TRBJ2-3; V: TRBV14; D: -; CDR3: CASSLVWVRSSTDTQYF; DNA: TGTGCCAGCAGCCTCGTATGGGTGAGGTCTAGCACAGATACGCAGTATTTT
size: -; J: TRBJ1-2; V: TRBV9; D: TRBD1; CDR3: CASRGDRGVNYGYTF; DNA: TGTGCCAGCAGAGGGGACAGGGGTGTTAACTATGGCTACACCTTC
size: -; J: TRBJ1-2; V: TRBV5-1; D: TRBD1; CDR3: CASSLAPGQLYGYTF; DNA: TGCGCCAGCAGCTTGGCGCCGGGACAGTTGTATGGCTACACCTTC
size: -; J: TRBJ2-1; V: TRBV2; D: -; CDR3: CASSETASYNEQFF; DNA: TGTGCCAGCAGTGAGACCGCCTCCTACAATGAGCAGTTCTTC
size: once; J: TRBJ1-2; V: TRBV6-5; D: -; CDR3: CASSYSAGLVLYGYTF; DNA: TGTGCCAGCAGTTACTCGGCAGGTTTAGTATTATATGGCTACACCTTC
size: once; J: TRBJ2-5; V: TRBV28; D: -; CDR3: CASSFGGKRRFGETQYF; DNA: TGTGCCAGCAGTTTTGGGGGGAAGCGAAGATTCGGGGAGACCCAGTACTTC
size: -; J: TRBJ1-1; V: TRBV7-6; D: -; CDR3: CASVAGNTEAFF; DNA: TGTGCCAGCGTGGCAGGGAACACTGAAGCTTTCTTT
size: many; J: TRBJ2-5; V: TRBV6-4; D: TRBD1; CDR3: CASSDSAGGKETQYF; DNA: TGTGCCAGCAGTGACTCGGCAGGGGGAAAAGAGACCCAGTACTTC
size: -; J: TRBJ2-7; V: TRBV7-2; D: TRBD1; CDR3: CASSPLGQNWALEQYF; DNA: TGTGCCAGCAGCCCCTTGGGACAGAACTGGGCCCTCGAGCAGTACTTC
size: -; J: TRBJ2-7; V: TRBV14; D: TRBD1; CDR3: CASSPRQGAHEQYF; DNA: TGTGCCAGCAGCCCTCGACAGGGAGCCCACGAGCAGTACTTC
size: -; J: TRBJ2-3; V: TRBV11-2; D: TRBD2; CDR3: CASSLTSGGGDTQYF; DNA: TGTGCCAGCAGCCTGACTAGCGGGGGTGGAGATACGCAGTATTTT